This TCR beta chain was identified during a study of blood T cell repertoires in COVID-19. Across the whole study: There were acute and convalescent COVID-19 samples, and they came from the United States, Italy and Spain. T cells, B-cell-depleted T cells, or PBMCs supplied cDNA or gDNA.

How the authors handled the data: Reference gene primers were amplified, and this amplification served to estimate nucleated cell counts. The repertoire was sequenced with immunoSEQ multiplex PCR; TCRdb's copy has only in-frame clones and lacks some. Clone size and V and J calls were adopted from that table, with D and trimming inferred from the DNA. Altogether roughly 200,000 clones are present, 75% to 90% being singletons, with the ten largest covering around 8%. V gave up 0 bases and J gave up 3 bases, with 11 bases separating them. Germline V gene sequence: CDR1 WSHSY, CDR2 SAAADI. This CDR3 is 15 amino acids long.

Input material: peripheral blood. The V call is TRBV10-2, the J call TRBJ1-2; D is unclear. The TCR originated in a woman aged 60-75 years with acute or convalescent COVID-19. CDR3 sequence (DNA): TGCGCCAGCAGTGAGTCCCTCGGAGGACACTATGGCTACACCTTC. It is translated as CASSESLGGHYGYTF.